This passage covers 19 T cell receptor beta chains from one sample sequenced in a study of regulatory T cells in long-lasting Graves disease. Time point given: newly diagnosed GD, antithyroid drugs for less than 3 months. Following extraction of RNA from PBMCs, that RNA was used to make the TCR library. Arm-PCR of CDR3 regions with iRepertoire HTBI primers generated TCR beta libraries. MiXCR was run by TCRdb on the multiplex PCR reads, yielding one entry per CDR3 protein. The table records about 530,000 distinct CDR3 sequences, about 16% of them present only once. These data were also filed under a second study, of T cells in Graves' hyperthyroidism and ophthalmopathy.

Sequenced here: peripheral blood mononuclear cells (PBMCs), sampled at new diagnosis, from a patient treated with antithyroid drugs. The receptors were gathered from a middle-aged woman with Graves disease.

There are a few counts of this clonotype. J is TRBJ1-2 and V is TRBV9, with 8 bases lining up with TRBD1. CDR1 is SGDLS, CDR2 YYNGEE, per germline. The CDR3 spans 22 residues. The V segment lost 0 bases and the J segment 4 bases; nucleotides outside the gene matches: 26. CDR3 sequence (DNA): TGTGCCAGCAGCGTAGCTACGACCTGGGACAGGTCCGGTTGGTCCGGAATCTATGGCTACACCTTC. This gives the protein CASSVATTWDRSGWSGIYGYTF.

This clonotype was detected many times. The chain is built from TRBV2 and TRBJ1-1; D call uncertain. The germline gives CDR1 SNHLY, CDR2 FYNNEI. V gave up 6 bases and J gave up 1 base, with 18 bases separating them. This CDR3 has 16 amino acids. As DNA, the CDR3 is TGTGCCAGCAGCGTTGTTCTGGGGAGTGGGAACACTGAAGCTTTCTTT. This encodes CASSVVLGSGNTEAFF.

This clonotype was seen many times. This chain links TRBV5-1 with TRBJ2-5; 9 bases line up with TRBD1. Germline CDR1 reads SGHRS; CDR2 reads YFSETQ. The V segment lost 9 bases and the J segment 3 bases; nucleotides outside the gene matches: 3. CDR3 length equals 12 residues. The chain's CDR3 is CATRQGEETQYF. DNA of the CDR3: TGCGCCACCAGACAGGGGGAAGAGACCCAGTACTTC.

This clonotype was seen ten or more times. The gene calls are TRBV5-1 and TRBJ2-3, with 10 bases fitting TRBD2. CDR1 is SGHRS and CDR2 is YFSETQ in the germline V gene. The CDR3 contains 15 residues. Unmatched junction bases numbered 9, after V lost 5 bases and J lost 6 bases. As DNA, the CDR3 is TGCGCCAGCAGGAGAATAGCGGGGGGCCCCGATACGCAGTATTTT. It specifies CASRRIAGGPDTQYF.

The sample holds many counts of this clonotype. The V call is TRBV5-4, the J call TRBJ1-2; D is perhaps TRBD1 (5 bases). V was clipped by 4 bases and J by 0 bases, with 16 bases between them. This CDR3 comprises 16 residues. Germline CDR1 is SGHNT and CDR2 is YYREEE (reference sequence). The CDR3 DNA sequence: TGTGCCAGCAGCACCCGGACACTTTCCCCTAACTATGGCTACACCTTC. The encoded protein is CASSTRTLSPNYGYTF.

This clonotype was observed many times. V usage is TRBV18 and J usage is TRBJ1-5; maybe TRBD1 (6 bases). The CDR3 extends over 14 amino acids. Germline V gene data show CDR1 as KGHSH and CDR2 as LQKENI. Trimming pared 5 bases from V and 6 bases from J, leaving 14 bases between. CDR3 loop: CASSEQGEGQPQHF. CDR3 coding DNA: TGTGCCAGCTCAGAACAGGGCGAAGGTCAGCCCCAGCATTTT.

This clonotype was counted at least ten times. The CDR3 reads CASSFEGRLAGGTSTDTQYF. The CDR3 bases are TGTGCCAGCAGTTTCGAAGGTCGGCTAGCGGGGGGTACTAGCACAGATACGCAGTATTTT. The genes are TRBV12-3 or TRBV12-4 and TRBJ2-3; 11 bases match TRBD2. This CDR3 is built from 20 residues. J lost 0 bases, V lost 3 bases, and 14 bases had no gene match.

The count of this clonotype is one. J is TRBJ1-1 and V is TRBV6-4, with D possibly TRBD1 on 5 matching bases. Germline loops: CDR1 MRHNA, CDR2 SNTAGT. The CDR3 spans 16 residues. Trimming removed 3 bases at V and 4 bases at J, with 18 bases between. CDR3 nucleotide sequence: TGTGCCAGCAGTGATCGGGGGTTTGGGCGTCGCACTGAAGCTTTCTTT. Encoded protein: CASSDRGFGRRTEAFF.

This clonotype was recorded at least ten times. V is TRBV11-2 and J is TRBJ1-1; D call uncertain. V was pared by 2 bases and J by 2 bases, with 9 bases between. The length of the CDR3 is 14 residues. CDR1 is SGHAT and CDR2 is FQNNGV in the germline V gene. CDR3 region: CASSLFSPNTEAFF. DNA of the CDR3: TGTGCCAGCAGCTTATTTTCGCCCAACACTGAAGCTTTCTTT.

Details on this clonotype: A clone one base away is much larger, so this may be a read error. The chain has TRBV7-2 and TRBJ2-5; TRBD1 might be the D (5 bases). The CDR3 is 14 residues long. CDR1 is SGHTA, CDR2 FQGNSA, per germline. V was cut by 2 bases and J by 2 bases, with 9 bases left in between. As DNA, the CDR3 is TGTGCCAGCAGCTTATGGAAGGGGCAAGAGACCCAGTACTTC. Amino acids: CASSLWKGQETQYF.

There are a few counts of this clonotype. The chain has TRBV20-1 and TRBJ1-5, with 7 bases aligning to TRBD1. Germline CDR1 reads DFQATT; CDR2 reads SNEGSKA (reference sequence). With 3 bases clipped from V and 2 bases from J, the junction kept 7 bases outside the gene matches. This CDR3 contains 15 residues. The CDR3 DNA is TGCAGTGCTAGGGGACAGTTCAAGGGCAATCAGCCCCAGCATTTT. Translation gives CSARGQFKGNQPQHF.

The J gene is TRBJ1-5, the V gene TRBV2; D gene ambiguous. Trimming stripped 3 bases from V and 4 bases from J, with 13 bases between. The CDR3 extends over 15 amino acids. CDR1 and CDR2 from the germline V gene are SNHLY and FYNNEI. Here the CDR3 reads CASSEPRWENQPQHF. In DNA form, the CDR3 reads TGTGCCAGCAGTGAGCCGAGGTGGGAGAATCAGCCCCAGCATTTT. The full variable domain, rest sourced from reference TRBV2 and TRBJ1-5, is EPEVTQTPSHQVTQMGQEVILRCVPISNHLYFYWYRQILGQKVEFLVSFYNNEISEKSEIFDDQFSVERPDGSNFTLKIRSTKLEDSAMYFCASSEPRWENQPQHFGDGTRLSIL.

This clonotype has ten or more counts. The CDR3 region has the DNA TGTGCCAGCAGTGCCCGGCACACAGATACGCAGTATTTT. Its protein is CASSARHTDTQYF. The chain is built from TRBV12-3 or TRBV12-4 and TRBJ2-3; unclear D gene. This CDR3 is built from 13 residues. The ends were cut back, 5 bases at V and 2 bases at J, with 8 bases in the middle.

Ten or more counts support this clonotype. The chain recombines TRBV18 with TRBJ2-7; D unresolved. V was trimmed by 0 bases and J by 2 bases, leaving 8 bases between them. The CDR3 contains 14 residues. The V gene's germline CDR1 is KGHSH and CDR2 LQKENI. CDR3 bases: TGTGCCAGCTCACCACCGGCACAGACCTACGAGCAGTACTTC. Translation gives CASSPPAQTYEQYF.

Of note for this clonotype: Since a far larger clone is one base different, this is likely a read error. The chain couples TRBV11-2 to TRBJ2-7, with a possible D match to TRBD2 (5 bases). There are 14 residues in the CDR3. Trimming took 6 bases from V and 5 from J, leaving 17 bases between them. CDR1 is SGHAT and CDR2 is FQNNGV in the germline V gene. The CDR3 DNA follows: TGTGCCAGCAGTTCTCGACGGGGTGGTGACGAGCAGTACTTC. It specifies CASSSRRGGDEQYF.

This clonotype was counted ten times or more. No DNA is shown, since the ends of the CDR3 on it are uncertain; the CDR3 is the one TCRdb lists. The chain couples TRBV11-2 to TRBJ1-1; the D call in the table, TRBD1, was not verified against the DNA. The germline gives CDR1 SGHAT, CDR2 FQNNGV. The CDR3 numbers 13 amino acids, ends counted. The CDR3 loop is CASSLVGQGASFF.

This clonotype appeared many times. This rearrangement joins TRBV7-8 to TRBJ2-7; D tentatively fits TRBD1 or TRBD2 (5 bases each). V gave up 5 bases and J gave up 6 bases, with 17 bases separating them. The germline gives CDR1 SGHVS, CDR2 FQNEAQ. CDR3 length equals 14 residues. In nucleotides, the CDR3 is TGTGCCAGCAGCAGCCGGGACCGAGATTTCGAGCAGTACTTC. Encoded protein: CASSSRDRDFEQYF. The full variable domain, rest sourced from reference TRBV7-8 and TRBJ2-7, is GAGVSQSPRYKVAKRGQDVALRCDPISGHVSLFWYQQALGQGPEFLTYFQNEAQLDKSGLPSDRFFAERPEGSVSTLKIQRTQQEDSAVYLCASSSRDRDFEQYFGPGTRLTVT.

The chain recombines TRBV27 with TRBJ2-6; D is unclear. The germline gives CDR1 MNHEY, CDR2 SMNVEV (reference sequence). V lost 10 bases and J lost 3, with 16 bases in between. The CDR3 runs to 15 residues. CDR3 region: CATRSAKDGANVLTF. CDR3 sequence (DNA): TGTGCCACCAGGTCGGCTAAGGATGGGGCCAACGTCCTGACTTTC.

In its sample, this clonotype was seen a few times. This chain connects TRBV5-4 to TRBJ2-5, with D unclear. This CDR3 contains 14 residues. Germline CDR1 SGHNT, CDR2 YYREEE (reference sequence). V was shortened by 4 bases and J by 1 base, with 11 bases between the two germline ends. CDR3 region: CASSPDSSQETQYF. The DNA of the CDR3 is TGTGCCAGCAGCCCCGATTCGTCCCAAGAGACCCAGTACTTC.